Listed here are 14 T cell receptor beta chains from one sample, sequenced in a study of blood T cell repertoires in COVID-19. Sequencing used immunoSEQ multiplex PCR; TCRdb keeps in-frame clones, though not all of them. Of over 200,000 clones detected, about 84% appear once; the ten largest clones hold approximately 8%. The specimen was peripheral blood. All receptors derive from a woman older than 75 with COVID-19, enrolled during active disease.

V gene TRBV3-1 (or the pseudogene TRBV3-2) combines with J gene TRBJ2-3; D unresolved. The CDR3 has 14 residues. The germline V and J ends were trimmed by 3 bases and 2 bases, with 9 bases remaining between them. Germline V gene lookup returns CDR1 LGHDT and CDR2 YNNKEL (reference sequence). CDR3 loop: CASSQNDNTDTQYF. Here the CDR3 DNA reads TGTGCCAGCAGCCAGAACGACAACACAGATACGCAGTATTTT.

The chain carries TRBV19 and TRBJ2-4; D may be TRBD1 (6 bases). V lost 1 base and J 7 bases, leaving 20 bases between the germline ends. CDR3 size: 17 residues. The germline V gene has CDR1 LNHDA and CDR2 SQIVND (reference sequence). Written as DNA, the CDR3 is TGTGCCAGTAGTATAGCTGTTGGGGGCCCCTGGGGTAACATTCAGTACTTC. As protein: CASSIAVGGPWGNIQYF.

Worth noting for this clone: Other DNA sequences in the sample encode the same CDR3. The CDR3 protein is CASSPLTGEQYF. CDR3 nucleotide sequence: TGTGCCAGCTCACCACTCACTGGCGAGCAGTACTTC. The chain combines TRBV18 with TRBJ2-7; no reliable D call. CDR1 is KGHSH and CDR2 is LQKENI in the germline V gene. Between the trimmed V and J ends, which lost 1 base and 6 bases, there was a span of 7 bases. The CDR3 runs 12 residues.

This clone was detected once. The V call is TRBV6-5, the J call TRBJ1-5; the D gene is possibly TRBD1 (5 bases). Germline V lookup: CDR1 MNHEY, CDR2 SVGAGI. Trimming stripped 5 bases from V and 4 bases from J, with 9 bases between. The length of the CDR3 is 13 residues. The CDR3 DNA reads as TGTGCCAGCAGTCAGCGGGGGAATCAGCCCCAGCATTTT. It translates to CASSQRGNQPQHF.

The chain links TRBV7-9 to TRBJ1-2; 8 positions match TRBD1. V was pared by 5 bases and J by 8 bases, with 7 bases of the junction left unmatched. CDR1 is SEHNR, CDR2 FQNEAQ, per germline (reference sequence). The CDR3 is 13 residues long. The CDR3 DNA reads as TGTGCCAGCAGCCCTCGGACAGGGTACGGCTACACCTTC. Amino acids: CASSPRTGYGYTF.

The chain combines TRBV9 with TRBJ2-1, with TRBD1 as a possible D gene (5 bases). The CDR3 totals 13 residues. Germline CDR1 SGDLS, CDR2 YYNGEE. V was clipped by 1 base and J by 9 bases, with 11 bases between them. CDR3 sequence (DNA): TGTGCCAGCAGCGTACAAGTGGGGCCTGAGCAGTTCTTC. Translated: CASSVQVGPEQFF.

The chain is built from TRBV6-5 and TRBJ1-4; 8 bases map to TRBD1. J lost 8 bases, V lost 4 bases, and 9 bases had no gene match. Germline V gives CDR1 MNHEY, CDR2 SVGAGI. CDR3 length equals 15 residues. The DNA of the CDR3 is TGTGCCAGCAGTTCTTACCAGGGGGCGGGGGAAAAACTGTTTTTT. It translates to CASSSYQGAGEKLFF.

The V and J genes are TRBV6-5 and TRBJ1-2; D gene ambiguous. Germline CDR1 and CDR2: MNHEY and SVGAGI. V was shortened by 6 bases and J by 4 bases, with 6 bases between the two germline ends. This CDR3 has 11 amino acids. This CDR3 is CASSGGYGYTF. The CDR3 DNA follows: TGTGCCAGCAGCGGCGGCTATGGCTACACCTTC.

This chain uses TRBV10-3 with TRBJ2-7, with a possible D match to TRBD1 (6 bases). V was trimmed by 3 bases and J by 5 bases, leaving 8 bases between them. The CDR3 is 12 residues long. Germline lookup yields CDR1 ENHRY and CDR2 SYGVKD. The DNA for the CDR3 is TGTGCCATCAGTGAAGGGGGAGACGAGCAGTACTTC. This encodes CAISEGGDEQYF.

The V and J genes are TRBV6-2 or TRBV6-3 and TRBJ1-2; 7 positions match TRBD1. This CDR3 has 16 amino acids. Trimming removed 6 bases from V and 1 base from J; junction bases left unmatched: 11. In germline, CDR1 is MNHEY, CDR2 SVGEGT. The CDR3 sequence: CASRPNRGRDNYGYTF. DNA for the CDR3: TGTGCCAGCAGGCCTAACAGGGGCCGAGATAACTATGGCTACACCTTC.

The V and J genes are TRBV4-1 and TRBJ1-3, with 9 bases fitting TRBD1. V shed 5 bases and J 8 bases; nucleotides not matched to a gene: 4. Germline V lookup: CDR1 MGHRA, CDR2 YSYEKL. CDR3 length equals 13 residues. The CDR3 loop is CASSTQGADTIYF. The DNA for the CDR3 is TGCGCCAGCAGCACACAGGGGGCAGACACCATATATTTT.

This clone was seen a handful of times. This chain uses TRBV5-4 with TRBJ1-5, with D maybe TRBD1 (5 bases). The length of the CDR3 is 16 residues. Germline values: CDR1 SGHNT, CDR2 YYREEE (reference sequence). V was trimmed by 4 bases and J by 2 bases, leaving 16 bases between them. The CDR3 DNA reads as TGTGCCAGCAGCCTGAATGGGGGGGACGGCAATCAGCCCCAGCATTTT. Amino acids: CASSLNGGDGNQPQHF.

The chain combines TRBV3-1 (or the pseudogene TRBV3-2) with TRBJ1-2; no clear D. V lost 4 bases and J lost 2, with 8 bases in between. Germline CDR1 is LGHDT and CDR2 is YNNKEL (reference sequence). CDR3 size: 13 residues. The DNA of the CDR3 is TGTGCCAGCAGCCGCCTATCCAACTATGGCTACACCTTC. Translation: CASSRLSNYGYTF.

The chain combines TRBV6-1 with TRBJ2-3, with 11 positions matching TRBD2. CDR1 MNHNS and CDR2 SASEGT come from the germline V gene. This CDR3 contains 17 residues. Trimming cost V 4 bases and J 3 bases; bases outside gene matches: 9. The CDR3 region is CASSAPSGGMRTDTQYF. CDR3 DNA sequence: TGTGCCAGCAGTGCCCCTAGCGGGGGGATGAGGACAGATACGCAGTATTTT.